This entry lists 15 T cell receptor beta chains sequenced from one sample in a study of T cell responses to AZD1222 COVID-19 vaccine. Profiling relied on immunoSEQ multiplex PCR, and the TCRdb table lists in-frame clones only, not all of them. The table records roughly 120,000 clones, roughly nine tenths of them present only once. Here the sequenced sample was peripheral blood, taken 28 days after the second AZD1222 dose. The origin of the receptors is an adult who received the AZD1222 COVID-19 vaccine.

The chain links TRBV19 to TRBJ1-3; tentative D call: TRBD1 (5 bases). The germline CDR1 and CDR2 sequences are LNHDA and SQIVND (reference sequence). Trimming shortened V by 6 bases and J by 5 bases, and 23 bases separated the two germline ends. CDR3 length: 17 residues. CDR3 amino acids: CASRRTSAVSIRNTIYF. The CDR3 DNA reads as TGTGCCAGTAGGAGGACATCTGCGGTATCCATTAGAAACACCATATATTTT.

This chain uses TRBV5-4 with TRBJ2-3; 8 bases are a match to TRBD2. J gave up 4 bases and V 0 bases, and 4 bases lay outside the gene matches. This CDR3 is 15 amino acids long. Germline CDR1 reads SGHNT; CDR2 reads YYREEE (reference sequence). DNA of the CDR3: TGTGCCAGCAGCTTGGACGGGGGGGCTGCAGATACGCAGTATTTT. It translates to CASSLDGGAADTQYF.

V is TRBV15 and J is TRBJ1-6, with D possibly being TRBD1 (6 bases). The germline V gene encodes CDR1 LNHNV and CDR2 YYDKDF (reference sequence). V was shortened by 1 base and J by 5 bases, with 9 bases between the two germline ends. The CDR3 is made up of 15 amino acids. This chain's CDR3 is CATSRVDRHNSPLHF. CDR3 bases: TGTGCCACCAGCAGAGTAGACAGGCATAATTCACCCCTCCACTTT.

The chain couples TRBV6-4 to TRBJ1-1, with 7 positions matching TRBD1. Germline V gene sequence: CDR1 MRHNA, CDR2 SNTAGT. The CDR3 loop spans 14 amino acids. V gave up 5 bases and J gave up 3 bases; unmatched junction bases: 6. The DNA of the CDR3 is TGTGCCAGCAGTTCGGACAGGTTCCACACTGAAGCTTTCTTT. It is translated as CASSSDRFHTEAFF.

V usage is TRBV28 and J usage is TRBJ1-4; 7 nucleotides align to TRBD1. The germline V gene has CDR1 MDHEN and CDR2 SYDVKM. V lost 8 bases, J lost 7 bases, and 7 bases stayed unmatched. The CDR3 contains 13 residues. The CDR3 loop reads CASSRGAGEKLFF. In nucleotides, the CDR3 is TGTGCCAGCTCCAGGGGGGCGGGTGAAAAACTGTTTTTT.

This chain uses TRBV5-6 with TRBJ1-3; unclear D gene. The germline CDR1 and CDR2 sequences are SGHDT and YYEEEE. This CDR3 has 16 residues. With 2 bases removed from V and 0 bases from J, the gap between germline ends came to 12 bases. CDR3 in DNA: TGTGCCAGCAGCTTCGACCGTGGGAGCTCTGGAAACACCATATATTTT. It encodes CASSFDRGSSGNTIYF.

A note on this clone: Germline is not matched at one junction end, which may reflect a read error. This rearrangement joins TRBV9 to TRBJ2-6; D may be TRBD2 (5 bases). Germline V gene data show CDR1 as SGDLS and CDR2 as YYNGEE. The CDR3 has 15 residues. The CDR3 region has the DNA TGTGCCAGCAACGTAGAGGGTTCTGGGGCCAACGTCCTGACTTTC. It encodes CASNVEGSGANVLTF.

The rearrangement uses TRBV6-2 or TRBV6-3 and TRBJ1-1; D is perhaps TRBD1 (5 bases). The CDR3 has 14 residues. The germline V and J ends were trimmed by 5 bases and 1 base, with 11 bases remaining between them. CDR1 and CDR2 from the germline V gene are MNHEY and SVGEGT. The chain's CDR3 is CASSTRQGNTEAFF. CDR3 coding DNA: TGTGCCAGCAGTACCAGGCAGGGGAACACTGAAGCTTTCTTT.

This clone was detected only a few times. This chain uses TRBV19 with TRBJ1-1; the D gene is possibly TRBD1 (6 bases). V gave up 1 base and J gave up 0 bases, with 12 bases separating them. This CDR3 has 16 amino acids. Germline CDR1 is LNHDA and CDR2 is SQIVND (reference sequence). CDR3 sequence reads: CASSIVGGPMNTEAFF. The CDR3, as DNA: TGTGCCAGTAGTATAGTTGGGGGGCCTATGAACACTGAAGCTTTCTTT.

The sample holds one count of this clone. V usage is TRBV7-6 and J usage is TRBJ1-6; 7 bases are a match to TRBD1. CDR3 length equals 17 residues. The trim removed 3 bases at V and 8 bases at J, leaving 13 bases unmatched. From germline, CDR1 is SGHVS and CDR2 FNYEAQ. The CDR3, as DNA: TGTGCCAGCAGCTTGAGAACCCCGGGACAGTCCCATTCACCCCTCCACTTT. The encoded protein is CASSLRTPGQSHSPLHF.

The rearrangement links TRBV4-1 to TRBJ2-7; no firm D call. The CDR3 runs to 14 residues. Germline V gives CDR1 MGHRA, CDR2 YSYEKL. Trimming pared 1 base from V and 3 bases from J, leaving 10 bases between. Here the CDR3 reads CASSQAATLYEQYF. The CDR3 DNA sequence: TGCGCCAGCAGCCAAGCAGCGACTCTCTACGAGCAGTACTTC.

The chain carries TRBV19 and TRBJ1-5; no firm D call. Germline lookup yields CDR1 LNHDA and CDR2 SQIVND (reference sequence). There are 12 residues in the CDR3. Between the trimmed V and J ends, which lost 1 base and 4 bases, there was a span of 2 bases. The CDR3 here is CASSIGNQPQHF. The CDR3 bases are TGTGCCAGTAGTATAGGTAATCAGCCCCAGCATTTT.

The V gene is TRBV7-9, the J gene TRBJ1-2; D might be TRBD1 (5 bases). Germline V gives CDR1 SEHNR, CDR2 FQNEAQ (reference sequence). The CDR3 length is 12 residues. The V end lost 5 bases, the J end lost 7 bases, and 11 bases lay between the germline ends. CDR3 sequence (DNA): TGTGCCAGCAGCACAACCCAGGGTGGCTACACCTTC. Protein: CASSTTQGGYTF.

V usage is TRBV14 and J usage is TRBJ2-2; D unclear. This CDR3 has 14 amino acids. Trimming stripped 6 bases from V and 5 bases from J, with 13 bases between. Germline-derived CDR1 and CDR2 are SGHDN and FVKESK. The CDR3 sequence: CASSLGWLTGELFF. The CDR3 DNA follows: TGTGCCAGCAGTCTTGGCTGGTTGACCGGGGAGCTGTTTTTT.

The chain combines TRBV5-1 with TRBJ1-2; possible D gene TRBD1, 5 bases. This CDR3 region has 14 residues. CDR1 is SGHRS and CDR2 is YFSETQ in the germline V gene. The V end lost 5 bases, the J end lost 5 bases, and 16 bases lay between the germline ends. CDR3 sequence reads: CASRPAAGTYGYTF. The CDR3 nucleotides are TGCGCCAGCAGACCGGCCGCGGGGACGTATGGCTACACCTTC.